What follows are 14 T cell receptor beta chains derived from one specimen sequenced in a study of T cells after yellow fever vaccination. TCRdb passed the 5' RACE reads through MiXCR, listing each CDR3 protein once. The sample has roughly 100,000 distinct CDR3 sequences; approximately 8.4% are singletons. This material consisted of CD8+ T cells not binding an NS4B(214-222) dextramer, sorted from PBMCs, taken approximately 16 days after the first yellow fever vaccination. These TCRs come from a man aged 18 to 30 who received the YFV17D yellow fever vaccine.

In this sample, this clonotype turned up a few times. DNA of the CDR3: TGTGCCACCAGTGTCCCAGGGGACAGCTCCTACGAGCAGTACTTC. This translates into CATSVPGDSSYEQYF. The rearrangement links TRBV24-1 to TRBJ2-7; 7 bases fit TRBD1. Germline trimming cut 5 bases from V and 0 bases from J; bases unmatched to any gene: 6. Germline values: CDR1 KGHDR, CDR2 SFDVKD. This CDR3 has 15 amino acids.

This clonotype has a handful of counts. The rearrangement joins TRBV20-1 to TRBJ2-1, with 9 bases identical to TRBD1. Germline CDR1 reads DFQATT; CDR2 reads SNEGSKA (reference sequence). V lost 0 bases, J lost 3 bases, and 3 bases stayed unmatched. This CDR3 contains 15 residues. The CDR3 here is CSAREPGQGYNEQFF. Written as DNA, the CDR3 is TGCAGTGCTAGAGAGCCGGGACAGGGCTACAATGAGCAGTTCTTC.

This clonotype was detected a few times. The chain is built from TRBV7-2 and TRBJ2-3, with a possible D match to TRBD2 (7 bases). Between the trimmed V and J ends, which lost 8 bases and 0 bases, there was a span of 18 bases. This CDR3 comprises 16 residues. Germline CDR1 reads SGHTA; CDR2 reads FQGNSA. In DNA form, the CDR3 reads TGTGCCAGCTGTGGGGGCGGGGGCCTAAGCACAGATACGCAGTATTTT. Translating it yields CASCGGGGLSTDTQYF.

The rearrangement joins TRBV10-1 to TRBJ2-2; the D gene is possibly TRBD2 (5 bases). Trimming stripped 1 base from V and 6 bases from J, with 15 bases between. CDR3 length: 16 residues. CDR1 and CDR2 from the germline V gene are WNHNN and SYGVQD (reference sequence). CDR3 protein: CASSEWRVSDPGELFF. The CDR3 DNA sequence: TGCGCCAGCAGTGAGTGGCGGGTTTCGGACCCCGGGGAGCTGTTTTTT.

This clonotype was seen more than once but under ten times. In nucleotides, the CDR3 is TGTGCCAGCAGCCCGACCCGTACAGGGAGGTGGACCACCATATATTTT. It yields the protein CASSPTRTGRWTTIYF. V and J are TRBV11-3 and TRBJ1-3, with D maybe TRBD1 (6 bases). CDR3 length: 16 amino acids. CDR1 SGHNT and CDR2 YENEEA come from the germline V gene. Deletions cut 5 bases from V and 9 bases from J, with 23 bases between. The entire variable domain, with the rest obtained from reference TRBV11-3 and TRBJ1-3, is as follows: EAGVVQSPRYKIIEKKQPVAFWCNPISGHNTLYWYLQNLGQGPELLIRYENEEAVDDSQLPKDRFSAERLKGVDSTLKIQPAELGDSAVYLCASSPTRTGRWTTIYFGEGSWLTVV.

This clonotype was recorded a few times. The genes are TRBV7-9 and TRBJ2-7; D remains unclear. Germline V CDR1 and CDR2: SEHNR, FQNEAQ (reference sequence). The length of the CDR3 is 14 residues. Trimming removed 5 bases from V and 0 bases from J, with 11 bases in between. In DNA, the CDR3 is TGTGCCAGCAGCCCCCTCGACAACTCCTACGAGCAGTACTTC. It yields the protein CASSPLDNSYEQYF.

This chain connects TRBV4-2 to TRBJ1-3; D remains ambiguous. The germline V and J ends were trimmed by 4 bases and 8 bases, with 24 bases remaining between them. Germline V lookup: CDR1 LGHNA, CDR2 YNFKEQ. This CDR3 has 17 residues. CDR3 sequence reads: CASSPSRDTERSDTIYF. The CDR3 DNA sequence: TGTGCCAGCAGCCCTAGTCGAGACACCGAAAGGAGTGACACCATATATTTT.

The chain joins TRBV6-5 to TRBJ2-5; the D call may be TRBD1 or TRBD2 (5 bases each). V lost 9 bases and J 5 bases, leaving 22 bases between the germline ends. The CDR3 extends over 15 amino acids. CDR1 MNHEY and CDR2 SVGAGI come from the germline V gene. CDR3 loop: CASTPGAGQAETQYF. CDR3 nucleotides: TGTGCCAGTACCCCCGGGGCTGGCCAGGCGGAGACCCAGTACTTC.

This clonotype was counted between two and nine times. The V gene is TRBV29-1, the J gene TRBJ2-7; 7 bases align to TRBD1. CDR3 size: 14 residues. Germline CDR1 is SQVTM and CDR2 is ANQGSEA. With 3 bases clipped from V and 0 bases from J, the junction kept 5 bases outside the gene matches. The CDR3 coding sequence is TGCAGCGTTGACCCGACAGGGAGCTCCTACGAGCAGTACTTC. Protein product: CSVDPTGSSYEQYF.

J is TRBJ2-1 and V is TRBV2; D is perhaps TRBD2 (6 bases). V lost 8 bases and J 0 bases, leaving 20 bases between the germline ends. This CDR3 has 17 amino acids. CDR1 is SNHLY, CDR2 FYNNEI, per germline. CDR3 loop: CASVPFDGGSSYNEQFF. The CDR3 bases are TGTGCCAGCGTTCCTTTCGACGGGGGAAGCTCCTACAATGAGCAGTTCTTC.

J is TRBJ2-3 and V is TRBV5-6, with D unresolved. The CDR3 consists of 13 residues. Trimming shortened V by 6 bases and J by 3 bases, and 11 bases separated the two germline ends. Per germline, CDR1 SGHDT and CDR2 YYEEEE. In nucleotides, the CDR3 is TGTGCCAGCAACGGCCTAGTAACAGATACGCAGTATTTT. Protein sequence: CASNGLVTDTQYF.

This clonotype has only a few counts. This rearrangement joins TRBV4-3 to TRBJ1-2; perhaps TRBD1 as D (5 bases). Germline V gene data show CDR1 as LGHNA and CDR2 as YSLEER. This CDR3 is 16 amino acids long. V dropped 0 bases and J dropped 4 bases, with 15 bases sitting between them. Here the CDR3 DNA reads TGCGCCAGCAGCCAAGATAGGGACGGGTTAGTCTATGGCTACACCTTC. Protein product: CASSQDRDGLVYGYTF.

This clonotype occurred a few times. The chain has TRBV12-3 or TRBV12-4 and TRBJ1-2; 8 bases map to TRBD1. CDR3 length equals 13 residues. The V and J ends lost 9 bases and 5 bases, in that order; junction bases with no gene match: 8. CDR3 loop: CASGGQGTYGYTF. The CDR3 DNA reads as TGTGCCAGTGGCGGACAGGGAACATATGGCTACACCTTC.

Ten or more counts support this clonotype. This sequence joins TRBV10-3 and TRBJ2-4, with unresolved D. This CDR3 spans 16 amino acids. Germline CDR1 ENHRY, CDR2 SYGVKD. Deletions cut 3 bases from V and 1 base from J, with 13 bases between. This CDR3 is CAISDELGPAKNIQYF. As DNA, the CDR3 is TGTGCCATCAGTGACGAATTAGGGCCCGCCAAAAACATTCAGTACTTC.